A selection of T cell receptor beta chains follows, all from one sample in a study of shared clonotypes between healthy human individuals. Method: immunoSEQ multiplex PCR; TCRdb's copy keeps in-frame clones and lacks some. The repertoire includes about 480,000 clones, 60% to 80% of them detected once, and roughly an eighth sits in the top ten. Sequenced material: PBMCs. Receptors were obtained from a woman in her 40s in good health. Some clones in this sample may be carry-over from other donors' samples. Each CDR3 is given with its conserved first and last residue. The D gene is left open where the match is weak. Clone size, where shown, is once, few, many, or a class for clones that have expanded.

v_gene	abundance	d_gene	j_gene	CDR3aa	CDR3nt
TRBV7-6	many	-	TRBJ1-3	CASSLEAAGNTIYF	TGTGCCAGCAGCTTAGAAGCAGCTGGAAACACCATATATTTT
TRBV5-1	-	TRBD2	TRBJ2-7	CASSSGTTGEQYF	TGCGCCAGCAGCTCCGGGACTACTGGGGAGCAGTACTTC
TRBV14	few	TRBD1	TRBJ1-2	CASSPDRVYGYTF	TGTGCCAGCAGCCCGGACAGGGTCTATGGCTACACCTTC
TRBV28	-	TRBD1	TRBJ1-2	CASSQPGQGGNYGYTF	TGTGCCAGCAGCCAACCGGGACAGGGGGGGAACTATGGCTACACCTTC
TRBV30	-	-	TRBJ1-1	CMSGANTEAFF	TGTATGTCCGGGGCCAACACTGAAGCTTTCTTT
TRBV7-3	-	-	TRBJ2-5	CASSPRGGDQETQYF	TGTGCCAGCAGCCCAAGAGGTGGGGACCAAGAGACCCAGTACTTC
TRBV19	-	TRBD1	TRBJ1-5	CASSTTGTGQPQHF	TGTGCCAGTAGTACGACAGGGACGGGACAGCCCCAGCATTTT
TRBV30	-	TRBD1	TRBJ1-6	CAYGRGQDNSPLHF	TGTGCTTATGGACGGGGACAGGACAATTCACCCCTCCACTTT
TRBV30	-	-	TRBJ2-7	CAWSVTSYEQYF	TGTGCCTGGAGTGTAACCTCCTACGAGCAGTACTTC
TRBV2	-	-	TRBJ2-1	CASSVSGTYNEQFF	TGTGCCAGCAGTGTTAGCGGAACCTACAATGAGCAGTTCTTC
TRBV7-3	once	TRBD2	TRBJ2-2	CASSWTGTRNTGELFF	TGTGCCAGCAGTTGGACCGGGACTAGAAACACCGGGGAGCTGTTTTTT
TRBV7-2	-	-	TRBJ1-5	CASSIRDYQPQHF	TGTGCCAGCAGCATCCGGGACTATCAGCCCCAGCATTTT
TRBV10-3	-	-	TRBJ2-2	CAISRTDGELFF	TGTGCCATCAGCCGAACCGACGGGGAGCTGTTTTTT
TRBV7-2	-	-	TRBJ1-2	CASSLNPGANYGYTF	TGTGCCAGCAGCTTAAATCCCGGGGCTAACTATGGCTACACCTTC
TRBV5-1	-	TRBD2	TRBJ2-7	CASRPIAGDGSYEQYF	TGCGCCAGCAGGCCTATAGCGGGAGATGGTTCCTACGAGCAGTACTTC
TRBV5-1	-	TRBD2	TRBJ2-1	CASSFGLTSGEDNEQFF	TGCGCCAGCAGCTTTGGCTTGACTAGCGGAGAAGACAATGAGCAGTTCTTC